The 2 T cell receptor beta chains below all came from one sample that was sequenced in a study of T cell responses to AZD1222 COVID-19 vaccine. This table comes from immunoSEQ multiplex PCR, and its TCRdb copy is limited to in-frame clones, with some not included. Among approximately 70,000 clones listed, 88% were seen once. The specimen was peripheral blood, collected 28 days after the second dose of the MenACWY control vaccine. Receptors were obtained from an adult who received the MenACWY meningococcal vaccine as a control.

This chain uses TRBV20-1 with TRBJ1-5, with 8 nucleotides matching TRBD1. CDR1 is DFQATT, CDR2 SNEGSKA, per germline (reference sequence). V was clipped by 3 bases and J by 5 bases; unmatched bases: 6. The CDR3 consists of 14 residues. CDR3 amino acids: CSASQGAQDQPQHF. The CDR3 nucleotides are TGCAGTGCTAGTCAGGGGGCGCAAGATCAGCCCCAGCATTTT.

On this clone: This sample also contains other DNA sequences that code for the same CDR3. The genes are TRBV7-2 and TRBJ2-2; D possibly corresponds to TRBD2 (6 bases). CDR1 is SGHTA and CDR2 is FQGNSA in the germline V gene. CDR3 length: 15 residues. Trimming removed 5 bases at V and 2 bases at J, with 12 bases between. The CDR3 nucleotides read TGTGCCAGCAGCCCAACCGGACTAAACACCGGGGAGCTGTTTTTT. Encoded protein: CASSPTGLNTGELFF. Filled out from reference TRBV7-2 and TRBJ2-2, the complete variable domain reads GAGVSQSPSNKVTEKGKDVELRCDPISGHTALYWYRQSLGQGLEFLIYFQGNSAPDKSGLPSDRFSAERTGGSVSTLTIQRTQQEDSAVYLCASSPTGLNTGELFFGEGSRLTVL.